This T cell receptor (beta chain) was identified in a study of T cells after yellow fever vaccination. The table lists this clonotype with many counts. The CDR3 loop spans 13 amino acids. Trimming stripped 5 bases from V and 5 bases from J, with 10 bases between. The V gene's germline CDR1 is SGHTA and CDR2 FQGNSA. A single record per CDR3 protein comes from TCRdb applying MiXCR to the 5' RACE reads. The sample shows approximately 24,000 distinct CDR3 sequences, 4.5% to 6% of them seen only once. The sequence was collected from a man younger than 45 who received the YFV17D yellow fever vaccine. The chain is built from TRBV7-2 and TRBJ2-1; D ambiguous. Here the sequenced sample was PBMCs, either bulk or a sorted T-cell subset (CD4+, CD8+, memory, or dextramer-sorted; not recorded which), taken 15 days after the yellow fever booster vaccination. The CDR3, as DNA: TGTGCCAGCAGCCTGGCTCTGAACAATGAGCAGTTCTTC. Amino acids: CASSLALNNEQFF. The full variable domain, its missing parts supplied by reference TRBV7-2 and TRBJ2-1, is GAGVSQSPSNKVTEKGKDVELRCDPISGHTALYWYRQSLGQGLEFLIYFQGNSAPDKSGLPSDRFSAERTGGSVSTLTIQRTQQEDSAVYLCASSLALNNEQFFGPGTRLTVL.